A selection of T cell receptor beta chains follows, all from one sample in a study of blood T cells in healthy people across ages. Each CDR3 protein is one row after TCRdb ran MiXCR on the 5' RACE reads. The sample includes around 940,000 distinct CDR3 sequences, roughly half seen only once; the top ten take over 20%. Sequencing was carried out using blood. The origin of the receptors is a woman aged 55-69 years in good health. The CDR3 runs from the conserved cysteine through the conserved F or W. The order of the fields is D gene, J gene, V gene, CDR3 length, clone size, CDR3 DNA, CDR3 protein. D genes are given only for firm matches. Size values are once, few and many counts, or a class for expanded clones, and some rows have none.

>TRBD1|TRBJ2-7|TRBV6-6|14|-
TGTGCCAGCACCAGCCGGACAGGGGGCGACGAGCAGTACTTC
CASTSRTGGDEQYF
>-|TRBJ2-5|TRBV21-1|16|-
TGTGCCAGCAGCAAACGGGACAGGGCAGACCAAGAGACCCAGTACTTC
CASSKRDRADQETQYF
>-|TRBJ2-7|TRBV5-4|15|few
TGTGCCAGCAGCTCTCACGGCAGGGGAGGCTACGAGCAGTACTTC
CASSSHGRGGYEQYF
>TRBD1|TRBJ2-7|TRBV7-2|15|-
TGTGCCAGCAGCGTCCGACAGGGTCATACCTACGAGCAGTACTTC
CASSVRQGHTYEQYF
>TRBD1|TRBJ2-7|TRBV29-1|14|few
TGCAGCGTGTACGACAGGGGTAACCCTTACGAGCAGTACTTC
CSVYDRGNPYEQYF
>-|TRBJ1-1|TRBV12-3/TRBV12-4|13|-
TGTGCTAGCAGCCTTTCAGAGGGCACTGAAGCTTTCTTT
CASSLSEGTEAFF
>-|TRBJ2-5|TRBV5-6|13|once
TGTGCCAGCAGCCCTCCCAGGGAAGAGACCCAGTACTTC
CASSPPREETQYF
>TRBD1|TRBJ1-4|TRBV20-1|13|-
TGCAGTGCGACGACAGGGTTGGATGAAAAACTGTTTTTT
CSATTGLDEKLFF
>-|TRBJ2-1|TRBV5-1|16|-
TGCGCCAGCACCCCCAGGTGGAGAAGCTCCTACAATGAGCAGTTCTTC
CASTPRWRSSYNEQFF
>-|TRBJ1-5|TRBV20-1|13|-
TGCAGTGCCTCCGGGGGAGGGGCCCAGCCCCAGCATTTT
CSASGGGAQPQHF
>-|TRBJ2-7|TRBV7-9|14|-
TGTGCCAGCAGCTACCTGGGAGGCAGTTACGAGCAGTACTTC
CASSYLGGSYEQYF
>TRBD2|TRBJ2-3|TRBV5-1|19|-
TGCGCCAGCAGCCATCAACTAGCGGCCGTCCTCACGCGGGGAGATACGCAGTATTTT
CASSHQLAAVLTRGDTQYF
>-|TRBJ1-5|TRBV7-9|15|-
TGTGCCAGCAGCTCAGAAGTGGGCCAGAATCAGCCCCAGCATTTT
CASSSEVGQNQPQHF
>TRBD2|TRBJ2-2|TRBV6-2/TRBV6-3|18|-
TGTGCCAGCAGATCCCCCGCGACTAGCGGGAGAGGCACCGGGGAGCTGTTTTTT
CASRSPATSGRGTGELFF
>-|TRBJ2-5|TRBV20-1|15|-
TGCAGTGCTAGCGGGTCGCAGGATGGGGCAGAGACCCAGTACTTC
CSASGSQDGAETQYF